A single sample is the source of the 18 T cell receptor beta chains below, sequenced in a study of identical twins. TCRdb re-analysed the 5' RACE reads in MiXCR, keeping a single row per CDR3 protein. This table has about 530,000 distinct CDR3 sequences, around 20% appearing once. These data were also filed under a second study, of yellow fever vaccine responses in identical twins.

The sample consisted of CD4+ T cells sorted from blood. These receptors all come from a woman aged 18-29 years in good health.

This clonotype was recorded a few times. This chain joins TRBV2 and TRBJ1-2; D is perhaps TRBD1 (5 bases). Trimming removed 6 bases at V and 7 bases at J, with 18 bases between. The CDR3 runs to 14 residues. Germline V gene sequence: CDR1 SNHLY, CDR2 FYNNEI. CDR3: CASRGDSGYAGYTF. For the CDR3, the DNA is TGTGCCAGCAGGGGGGATTCGGGTTACGCTGGCTACACCTTC.

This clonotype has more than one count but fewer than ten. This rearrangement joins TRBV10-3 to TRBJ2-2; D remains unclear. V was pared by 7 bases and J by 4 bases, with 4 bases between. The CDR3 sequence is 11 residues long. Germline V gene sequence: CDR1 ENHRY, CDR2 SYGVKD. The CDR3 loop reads CAITLTGELFF. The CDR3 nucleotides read TGTGCCATCACCCTCACCGGGGAGCTGTTTTTT.

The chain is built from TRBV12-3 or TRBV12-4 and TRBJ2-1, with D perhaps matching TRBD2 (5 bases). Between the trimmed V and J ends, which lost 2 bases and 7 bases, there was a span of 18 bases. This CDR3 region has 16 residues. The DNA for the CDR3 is TGTGCCAGCAGTTTAATTGTTTCGGGGTCCTTTAATGAGCAGTTCTTC. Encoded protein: CASSLIVSGSFNEQFF.

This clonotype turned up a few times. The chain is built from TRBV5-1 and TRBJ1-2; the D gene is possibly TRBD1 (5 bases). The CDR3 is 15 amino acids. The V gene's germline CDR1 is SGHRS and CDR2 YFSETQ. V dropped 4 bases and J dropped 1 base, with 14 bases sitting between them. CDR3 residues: CASSTVGGINYGYTF. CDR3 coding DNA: TGCGCCAGCAGCACAGTCGGGGGGATTAACTATGGCTACACCTTC. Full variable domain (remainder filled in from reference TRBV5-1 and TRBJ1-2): KAGVTQTPRYLIKTRGQQVTLSCSPISGHRSVSWYQQTPGQGLQFLFEYFSETQRNKGNFPGRFSGRQFSNSRSEMNVSTLELGDSALYLCASSTVGGINYGYTFGSGTRLTVV.

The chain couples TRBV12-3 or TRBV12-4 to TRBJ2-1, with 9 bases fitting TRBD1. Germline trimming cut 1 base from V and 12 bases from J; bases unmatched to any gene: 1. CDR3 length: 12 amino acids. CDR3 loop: CASSLGQGGQFF. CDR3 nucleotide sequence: TGTGCCAGCAGTTTAGGACAGGGGGGGCAGTTCTTC.

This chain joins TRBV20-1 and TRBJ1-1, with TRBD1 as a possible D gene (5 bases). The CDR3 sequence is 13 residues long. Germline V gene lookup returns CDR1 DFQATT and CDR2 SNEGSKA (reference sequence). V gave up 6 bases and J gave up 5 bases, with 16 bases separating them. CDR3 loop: CSARQAGRTEAFF. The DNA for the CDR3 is TGCAGTGCCAGGCAGGCAGGGAGGACTGAAGCTTTCTTT.

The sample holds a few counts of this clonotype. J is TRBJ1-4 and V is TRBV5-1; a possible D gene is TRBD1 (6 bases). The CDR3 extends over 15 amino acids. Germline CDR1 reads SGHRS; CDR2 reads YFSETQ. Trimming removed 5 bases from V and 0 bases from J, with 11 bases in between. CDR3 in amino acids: CASSTGRATNEKLFF. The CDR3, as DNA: TGCGCCAGCAGTACAGGGCGCGCAACTAATGAAAAACTGTTTTTT.

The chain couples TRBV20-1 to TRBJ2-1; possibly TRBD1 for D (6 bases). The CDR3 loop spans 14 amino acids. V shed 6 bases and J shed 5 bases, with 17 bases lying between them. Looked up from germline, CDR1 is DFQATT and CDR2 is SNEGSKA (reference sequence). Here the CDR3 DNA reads TGCAGTGCCCTCAACTTCGGGACAAACAATGAGCAGTTCTTC. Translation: CSALNFGTNNEQFF.

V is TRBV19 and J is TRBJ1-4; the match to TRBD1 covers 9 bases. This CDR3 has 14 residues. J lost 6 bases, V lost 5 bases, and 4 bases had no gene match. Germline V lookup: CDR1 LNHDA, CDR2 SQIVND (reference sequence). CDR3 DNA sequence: TGTGCCAGTAGTGACAGGGGGTGTGATGAAAAACTGTTTTTT. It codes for CASSDRGCDEKLFF. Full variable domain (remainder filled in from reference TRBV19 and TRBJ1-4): DGGITQSPKYLFRKEGQNVTLSCEQNLNHDAMYWYRQDPGQGLRLIYYSQIVNDFQKGDIAEGYSVSREKKESFPLTVTSAQKNPTAFYLCASSDRGCDEKLFFGSGTQLSVL.

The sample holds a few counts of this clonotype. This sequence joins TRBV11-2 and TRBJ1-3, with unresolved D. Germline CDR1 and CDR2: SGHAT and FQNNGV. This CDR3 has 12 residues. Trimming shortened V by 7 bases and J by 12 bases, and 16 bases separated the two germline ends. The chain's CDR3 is CASTGSERVIYF. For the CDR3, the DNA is TGTGCCAGCACTGGTTCCGAGCGGGTCATATATTTT. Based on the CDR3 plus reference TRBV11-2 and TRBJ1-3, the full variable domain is EAGVAQSPRYKIIEKRQSVAFWCNPISGHATLYWYQQILGQGPKLLIQFQNNGVVDDSQLPKDRFSAERLKGVDSTLKIQPAKLEDSAVYLCASTGSERVIYFGEGSWLTVV.

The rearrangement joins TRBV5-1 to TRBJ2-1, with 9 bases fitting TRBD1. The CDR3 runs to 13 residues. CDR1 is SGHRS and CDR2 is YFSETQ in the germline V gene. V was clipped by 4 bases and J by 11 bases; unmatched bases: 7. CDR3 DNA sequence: TGCGCCAGCAGCATGGGACAGGGCGAGAAGCAGTTCTTC. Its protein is CASSMGQGEKQFF.

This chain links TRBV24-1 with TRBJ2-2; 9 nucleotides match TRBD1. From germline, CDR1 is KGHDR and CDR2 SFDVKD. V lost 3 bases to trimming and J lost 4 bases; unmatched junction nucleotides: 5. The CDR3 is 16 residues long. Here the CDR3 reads CATSDPGQGRTGELFF. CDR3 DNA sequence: TGTGCCACCAGTGATCCGGGACAGGGCCGCACCGGGGAGCTGTTTTTT.

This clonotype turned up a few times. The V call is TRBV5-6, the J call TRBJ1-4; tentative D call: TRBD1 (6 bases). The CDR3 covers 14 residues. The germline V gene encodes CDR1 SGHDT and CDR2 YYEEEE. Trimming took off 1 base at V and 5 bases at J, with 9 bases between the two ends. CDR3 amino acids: CASSLTGKNEKLFF. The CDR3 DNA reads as TGTGCCAGCAGCTTGACAGGGAAGAATGAAAAACTGTTTTTT.

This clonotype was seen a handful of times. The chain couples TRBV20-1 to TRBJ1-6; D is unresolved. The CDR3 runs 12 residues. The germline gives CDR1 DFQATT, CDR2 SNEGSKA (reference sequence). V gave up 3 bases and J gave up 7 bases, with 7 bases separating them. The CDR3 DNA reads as TGCAGTGCTAGGGAAGCGAATTCACCCCTCCACTTT. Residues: CSAREANSPLHF.

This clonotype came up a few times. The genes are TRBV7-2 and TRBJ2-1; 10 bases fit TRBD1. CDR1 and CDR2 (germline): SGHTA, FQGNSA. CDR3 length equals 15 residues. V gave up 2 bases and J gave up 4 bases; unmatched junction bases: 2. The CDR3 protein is CASSLRDRGYNEQFF. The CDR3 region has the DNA TGTGCCAGCAGCTTACGGGACAGGGGATACAATGAGCAGTTCTTC.

CDR3 in DNA: TGTGCCAGCAAGGAAGCGGGTGAGGCTGGTGAGCAGTTCTTC. The encoded protein is CASKEAGEAGEQFF. This chain joins TRBV7-9 and TRBJ2-1; tentatively, D is TRBD2 (6 bases). Per the germline V gene, CDR1 is SEHNR and CDR2 is FQNEAQ (reference sequence). The CDR3 is made up of 14 amino acids. V lost 7 bases and J 9 bases, leaving 19 bases between the germline ends.

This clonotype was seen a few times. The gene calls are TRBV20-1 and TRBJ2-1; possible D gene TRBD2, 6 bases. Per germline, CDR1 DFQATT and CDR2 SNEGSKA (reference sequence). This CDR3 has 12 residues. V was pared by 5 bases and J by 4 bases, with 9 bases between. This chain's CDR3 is CSALGLYNEQFF. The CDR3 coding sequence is TGCAGTGCTCTTGGACTATACAATGAGCAGTTCTTC.

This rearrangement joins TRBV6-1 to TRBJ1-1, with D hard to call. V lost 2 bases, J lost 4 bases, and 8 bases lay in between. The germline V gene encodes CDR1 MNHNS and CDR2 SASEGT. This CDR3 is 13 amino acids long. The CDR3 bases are TGTGCCAGCAGTGAACAGCGGGGCACTGAAGCTTTCTTT. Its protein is CASSEQRGTEAFF.